This T cell receptor beta chain was identified during a study of blood T cell repertoires in COVID-19. Overall study: The study drew acute and convalescent COVID-19 samples from the United States, Italy and Spain. T cells, B-cell-depleted T cells, or PBMCs provided the cDNA or gDNA that served as material.

The CDR3 spans 14 residues. Germline CDR1 and CDR2: SGHDN and FVKESK. J lost 1 base, V lost 6 bases, and 6 bases had no gene match. Methods used by the authors: Amplification with reference gene primers provided the estimates of nucleated cell counts. Assay used: immunoSEQ multiplex PCR; TCRdb lists only in-frame clones, some missing. The V and J calls and clone size are taken from that table; D and trimming were inferred from the DNA. This table has some 150,000 clones, roughly four fifths appearing once. The clonotype was recovered from a human donor in a cohort sampled during active COVID-19. Sequenced: peripheral blood. V and J are TRBV14 and TRBJ2-7; 7 positions match TRBD1. The CDR3 loop reads CASSRDRTSYEQYF. In nucleotides, the CDR3 is TGTGCCAGCAGTCGGGACAGAACGTCCTACGAGCAGTACTTC.